Listed below are T cell receptor beta chains from one sample, sequenced in a study of T cell responses to AZD1222 COVID-19 vaccine. Sequencing used immunoSEQ multiplex PCR; TCRdb keeps in-frame clones, though not all of them. The repertoire consists of approximately 110,000 clones, with approximately 88% occurring once and the leading ten covering under 6.5%. The sequences come from peripheral blood, collected on day 0 of AZD1222 vaccination. The receptors originated from an adult in good health. Both conserved end residues are part of each CDR3. A D gene is named only where the DNA matches it firmly. Size tells how often a clone was seen (once, few, many) or the class of an expanded clone, and some rows leave it out.

v_gene,j_gene,d_gene,abundance,CDR3aa,CDR3nt
TRBV3-1/TRBV3-2,TRBJ2-2,.,few,CASSQGVYRVRRNTGELFF,TGTGCCAGCAGCCAAGGGGTTTACAGGGTGAGGCGAAACACCGGGGAGCTGTTTTTT
TRBV19,TRBJ2-7,TRBD1,.,CANFRDRSYEQYF,TGTGCCAACTTCCGGGACAGATCCTACGAGCAGTACTTC
TRBV9,TRBJ1-1,.,.,CASSETMGQMNTEAFF,TGTGCCAGCAGCGAGACTATGGGACAAATGAACACTGAAGCTTTCTTT
TRBV27,TRBJ1-5,.,few,CASSPRRVEPQHF,TGTGCCAGCAGTCCCCGGAGGGTTGAGCCCCAGCATTTT
TRBV18,TRBJ1-1,TRBD1,.,CASSPRTGMGQMNTEAFF,TGTGCCAGCTCGCCTCGGACAGGGATGGGCCAAATGAACACTGAAGCTTTCTTT
TRBV18,TRBJ1-1,.,.,CASSPKVAGTEAFF,TGTGCCAGCTCACCCAAGGTGGCGGGGACTGAAGCTTTCTTT
TRBV7-8,TRBJ1-3,.,.,CASSRGLNTIYF,TGTGCCAGCAGCCGAGGGCTAAACACCATATATTTT
TRBV29-1,TRBJ1-5,.,.,CSVGDINQPQHF,TGCAGCGTTGGCGACATCAATCAGCCCCAGCATTTT
TRBV6-2/TRBV6-3,TRBJ1-1,.,.,CASSYSPGELSEAFF,TGTGCCAGCAGTTACTCTCCAGGGGAATTATCTGAAGCTTTCTTT
TRBV19,TRBJ1-2,.,.,CASSSQGLYGYTF,TGTGCCAGTAGCTCACAGGGCCTCTATGGCTACACCTTC
TRBV7-9,TRBJ2-1,.,.,CASSPQGGGYNEQFF,TGTGCCAGCAGCCCTCAAGGGGGGGGCTACAATGAGCAGTTCTTC
TRBV19,TRBJ2-7,.,.,CASSTRGNYEQYF,TGTGCCAGTAGTACCCGGGGCAACTACGAGCAGTACTTC
TRBV4-1,TRBJ1-1,TRBD1,.,CASSRSLLRGPTEAFF,TGCGCCAGCAGCCGGAGTCTACTCAGGGGGCCAACTGAAGCTTTCTTT
TRBV7-2,TRBJ2-7,TRBD1,many,CASSSATGVYEQYF,TGTGCCAGCAGCTCAGCGACAGGGGTCTACGAGCAGTACTTC
TRBV7-2,TRBJ2-2,.,once,CASSLDGRLTEELFF,TGTGCCAGCAGCTTAGATGGCAGACTCACCGAGGAGCTGTTTTTT
TRBV6-1,TRBJ1-3,.,few,CASSEASGNRYF,TGTGCCAGCAGTGAAGCTTCAGGGAACCGATATTTT
TRBV27,TRBJ2-1,.,.,CASRIRGHSEQFF,TGTGCCAGCAGAATCCGCGGACATTCTGAGCAGTTCTTC
TRBV6-5,TRBJ2-5,.,.,CASSYGSRPGQETQYF,TGTGCCAGCAGTTACGGGTCTAGACCAGGACAAGAGACCCAGTACTTC
TRBV7-2,TRBJ2-2,TRBD2,.,CASSLFSGGQGELFF,TGTGCCAGCAGCTTATTTAGCGGGGGGCAAGGGGAGCTGTTTTTT
TRBV5-1,TRBJ1-1,.,.,CASSLQNTEAFF,TGCGCCAGCAGCTTGCAAAACACTGAAGCTTTCTTT
TRBV24-1,TRBJ1-5,.,.,CATSDFRGQPQHF,TGTGCCACCAGTGATTTCCGGGGTCAGCCCCAGCATTTT
TRBV5-1,TRBJ1-2,.,.,CASSLADPRDGYTF,TGCGCCAGCAGCTTGGCCGACCCTCGAGATGGCTACACCTTC
TRBV14,TRBJ2-2,TRBD2,.,CASESGGYTGELFF,TGTGCCAGCGAATCGGGGGGATACACCGGGGAGCTGTTTTTT
TRBV27,TRBJ1-5,.,.,CASGGGKPQHF,TGTGCCAGCGGGGGGGGGAAGCCCCAGCATTTT
TRBV19,TRBJ1-6,.,.,CASSFAPRSNSPLHF,TGTGCCAGTAGTTTCGCCCCCAGGAGCAATTCACCCCTCCACTTT
TRBV5-1,TRBJ2-7,TRBD2,.,CASSLVAGYEQYF,TGCGCCAGCAGCTTGGTAGCGGGTTACGAGCAGTACTTC
TRBV3-1/TRBV3-2,TRBJ1-2,.,.,CASSQAMGGFGYTF,TGTGCCAGCAGCCAAGCCATGGGGGGCTTTGGCTACACCTTC
TRBV12-5,TRBJ1-2,TRBD1,.,CASGSQWRDSDNYGYTF,TGTGCTAGTGGTTCACAGTGGAGGGACAGCGATAACTATGGCTACACCTTC
TRBV10-1,TRBJ2-1,TRBD1,.,CASSESVQGWAEQFF,TGCGCCAGCAGTGAGTCCGTACAGGGGTGGGCTGAGCAGTTCTTC
TRBV4-1,TRBJ2-3,.,.,CASSQDYETGTSTDTQYF,TGCGCCAGCAGCCAAGATTACGAGACAGGAACTAGCACAGATACGCAGTATTTT
TRBV5-8,TRBJ2-2,.,.,CASSRGTLNTGELFF,TGTGCCAGCAGCCGAGGGACACTAAACACCGGGGAGCTGTTTTTT
TRBV6-5,TRBJ2-7,.,once,CASRLNRESSYEQYF,TGTGCCAGCAGACTCAACAGGGAGAGCTCCTACGAGCAGTACTTC
TRBV2,TRBJ1-1,.,.,CASSEGGNTEAFF,TGTGCCAGCAGTGAAGGGGGGAACACTGAAGCTTTCTTT
TRBV14,TRBJ2-1,TRBD2,.,CASSQEVPSGGSSYNEQFF,TGTGCCAGCAGCCAAGAAGTCCCTAGCGGGGGAAGCTCCTACAATGAGCAGTTCTTC
TRBV7-9,TRBJ1-2,.,.,CASSLGPENYGYTF,TGTGCCAGCAGCTTAGGCCCGGAAAACTATGGCTACACCTTC
TRBV10-3,TRBJ1-2,.,.,CAIGDRSYTF,TGTGCCATCGGAGACAGGTCCTACACCTTC
TRBV2,TRBJ1-1,TRBD1,.,CASSPTGLDTEAFF,TGTGCCAGCAGTCCGACAGGGTTGGACACTGAAGCTTTCTTT
TRBV2,TRBJ1-5,TRBD1,.,CASSEQTGGNQPQHF,TGTGCCAGCAGTGAACAGACAGGGGGCAATCAGCCCCAGCATTTT
TRBV7-2,TRBJ2-7,.,.,CASSSTYEQYF,TGTGCCAGCAGCTCCACCTACGAGCAGTACTTC
TRBV27,TRBJ1-4,.,.,CASSLGGGQEKLFF,TGTGCCAGCAGTTTGGGCGGGGGGCAGGAAAAACTGTTTTTT
TRBV9,TRBJ1-2,.,once,CASSSQDSREYGYTF,TGTGCCAGCAGCTCCCAGGACTCCAGGGAATACGGCTACACCTTC
TRBV7-9,TRBJ1-2,.,.,CASSLDNYGYTF,TGTGCCAGCAGCTTAGACAACTATGGCTACACCTTC
TRBV3-1/TRBV3-2,TRBJ1-4,TRBD1,.,CASSPSDRLNEKLFF,TGTGCCAGCAGCCCCTCGGACAGGCTTAATGAAAAACTGTTTTTT
TRBV4-3,TRBJ2-1,TRBD2,.,CASSPGLAGGPPYNEQFF,TGCGCCAGCAGCCCTGGACTAGCGGGGGGGCCCCCCTACAATGAGCAGTTCTTC
TRBV7-3,TRBJ1-1,.,.,CASSLWGGKEAFF,TGTGCCAGCAGCTTATGGGGTGGGAAGGAAGCTTTCTTT
TRBV15,TRBJ2-3,.,.,CATTPGRQGTDTQYF,TGTGCCACCACTCCAGGGCGACAGGGCACAGATACGCAGTATTTT
TRBV29-1,TRBJ1-2,.,.,CSVEVGSGFGYTF,TGCAGCGTTGAAGTCGGTTCGGGGTTTGGCTACACCTTC
TRBV6-2/TRBV6-3,TRBJ2-5,.,.,CASSYSPSGDKETQYF,TGTGCCAGCAGTTACTCTCCCAGCGGCGACAAAGAGACCCAGTACTTC
TRBV11-2,TRBJ2-7,.,.,CASSWAGGSVDEQYF,TGTGCCAGCAGCTGGGCAGGGGGGTCGGTCGACGAGCAGTACTTC
TRBV18,TRBJ2-3,.,.,CASSPPDRRTDTQYF,TGTGCCAGCTCACCACCAGACAGACGCACAGATACGCAGTATTTT
TRBV6-6,TRBJ2-3,.,.,CASSYLDTDTQYF,TGTGCCAGCAGTTACTTGGACACAGATACGCAGTATTTT
TRBV7-3,TRBJ2-7,TRBD1,.,CASSLDRGREQYF,TGTGCCAGCAGCTTAGACAGGGGTCGGGAGCAGTACTTC
TRBV5-4,TRBJ1-2,.,.,CASSSPLGEAGYTF,TGTGCCAGCAGCTCCCCCCTGGGGGAGGCCGGCTACACCTTC
TRBV28,TRBJ2-2,.,.,CASSRGQWRSGELFF,TGTGCCAGCAGTCGTGGACAGTGGAGATCCGGGGAGCTGTTTTTT
TRBV29-1,TRBJ2-1,.,.,CSAYYNEQFF,TGCAGCGCCTACTACAATGAGCAGTTCTTC